This TCR beta chain was profiled in a study of blood T cell repertoires in COVID-19. Whole-study context: Acute and convalescent COVID-19 specimens originated in the United States, Italy and Spain. T cells, B-cell-depleted T cells, or PBMCs supplied cDNA or gDNA.

In the study's own analysis: Reference gene primer amplification gave estimated nucleated cell counts. Using immunoSEQ multiplex PCR, the repertoire was profiled, and TCRdb retains in-frame clones only, with some absent. V and J calls plus clone size are reproduced from that table; the DNA served to infer D and trimming. This table has tens of thousands of clones, around 81% appearing once. The V gene lost 6 bases and the J gene lost 1 base, with 3 bases spanning the gap. The germline V gene has CDR1 MNHNY and CDR2 SVGAGI (reference sequence). The CDR3 has 11 amino acids. This clonotype originated in a woman in her sixties with acute or convalescent COVID-19. The chain recombines TRBV6-6 with TRBJ1-1, with unresolved D. Sample: peripheral blood. This CDR3 is CASSKNTEAFF. As DNA, the CDR3 is TGTGCCAGCAGCAAGAACACTGAAGCTTTCTTT.